The clone carrying this T cell receptor (beta chain) was observed at least ten times. No antigen is known for it. Template material for amplifying TCR beta CDR3 regions consisted of RNA transcripts. The HTBI primer set was used in a first-round RT-PCR of the TCR CDR3. MiXCR, run by TCRdb on the multiplex PCR reads, gives a single entry per CDR3 protein. Of hundreds of thousands of distinct CDR3 sequences in the sample, around 15% were seen once. The data were taken from a study of T cells in Graves' hyperthyroidism and ophthalmopathy. General study findings and limits: Peripheral blood also featured most of the thyroid clonotypes expanded above 0.001. Ophthalmopathy was identified by the model a median roughly 6.5 months ahead of onset.

Subjects aged 18 to 65 presented with newly diagnosed hyperthyroidism of less than 2 months' duration. In germline, CDR1 is DFQATT, CDR2 SNEGSKA (reference sequence). V lost 0 bases and J lost 0, with 8 bases in between. The CDR3 is made up of 14 amino acids. The TCR comes from a woman aged 18-29 years with Graves' hyperthyroidism. The chain employs TRBV20-1 and TRBJ1-1; D is ambiguous. Sequencing used blood. CDR3 sequence reads: CSAREPMMNTEAFF. The DNA of the CDR3 is TGCAGTGCTAGAGAACCGATGATGAACACTGAAGCTTTCTTT.